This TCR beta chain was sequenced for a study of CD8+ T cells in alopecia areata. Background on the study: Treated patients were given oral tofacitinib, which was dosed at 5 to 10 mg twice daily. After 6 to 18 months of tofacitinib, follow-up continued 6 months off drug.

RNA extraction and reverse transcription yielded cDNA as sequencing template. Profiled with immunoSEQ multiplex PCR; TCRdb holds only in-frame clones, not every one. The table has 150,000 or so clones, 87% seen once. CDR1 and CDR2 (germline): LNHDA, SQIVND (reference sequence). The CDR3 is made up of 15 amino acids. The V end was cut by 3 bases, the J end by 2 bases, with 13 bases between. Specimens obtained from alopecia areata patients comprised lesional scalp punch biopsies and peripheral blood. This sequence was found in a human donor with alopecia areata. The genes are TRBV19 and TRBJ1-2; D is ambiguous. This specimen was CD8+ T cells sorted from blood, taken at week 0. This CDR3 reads CASSIRPDTNYGYTF. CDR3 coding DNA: TGTGCCAGTAGTATCCGACCCGACACCAACTATGGCTACACCTTC.